Below are 31 T cell receptor beta chains sequenced from a single sample in a study of blood T cell repertoires in COVID-19. The table came from immunoSEQ multiplex PCR; TCRdb's copy has only in-frame clones and leaves some out. Among 150,000 to 200,000 clones listed, roughly four fifths were seen once. The sequenced sample was peripheral blood. Receptors were obtained from a human donor with acute or convalescent COVID-19. The donor label of this sample is uncertain.

The V and J genes are TRBV28 and TRBJ2-7; TRBD2 might be the D (6 bases). Germline loops: CDR1 MDHEN, CDR2 SYDVKM. Trimming left V 5 bases short and J 7 bases short, with 12 bases between. This CDR3 contains 12 residues. Here the CDR3 DNA reads TGTGCCAGCAGTGGGGGACTTCGTGAGCAGTACTTC. Protein product: CASSGGLREQYF.

This clone was found once. The chain recombines TRBV28 with TRBJ2-1; TRBD1 matches 7 bases. The V and J ends lost 8 bases and 6 bases, in that order; junction bases with no gene match: 13. This CDR3 spans 15 amino acids. CDR1 MDHEN and CDR2 SYDVKM come from the germline V gene. The CDR3 sequence: CASGLDTGVPNEQFF. DNA for the CDR3: TGTGCCAGCGGCCTAGACACAGGGGTCCCCAATGAGCAGTTCTTC.

The chain combines TRBV27 with TRBJ2-5; 10 bases match TRBD1. This CDR3 spans 13 amino acids. The trim removed 4 bases at V and 9 bases at J, leaving 5 bases unmatched. Germline lookup yields CDR1 MNHEY and CDR2 SMNVEV (reference sequence). The DNA for the CDR3 is TGTGCCAGCAGTTCGGGACAGGGGAAACCCCAGTACTTC. Translating it yields CASSSGQGKPQYF.

The genes are TRBV11-2 and TRBJ2-5; TRBD2 might be the D (5 bases). The V and J ends lost 4 bases and 4 bases respectively, with 10 bases between them. Per germline, CDR1 SGHAT and CDR2 FQNNGV. The CDR3 runs 13 residues. CDR3 DNA: TGTGCCAGCAGCTCCGGACTCATAGAGACCCAGTACTTC. The encoded protein is CASSSGLIETQYF.

In DNA, the CDR3 is TGTGCCAGCAGTTTTGGGCAGCAAAGGGGCTATGGCTACACCTTC. Amino acid sequence: CASSFGQQRGYGYTF. The chain joins TRBV28 to TRBJ1-2; D is possibly TRBD1 (5 bases). The V gene lost 3 bases and the J gene lost 4 bases, with 15 bases spanning the gap. Germline V gene data show CDR1 as MDHEN and CDR2 as SYDVKM. There are 15 residues in the CDR3.

The chain has TRBV6-5 and TRBJ2-5, with 7 bases that match TRBD2. Germline loops: CDR1 MNHEY, CDR2 SVGAGI. The CDR3 runs to 14 residues. The junction had 9 bases not matched to a gene; V was cut back by 6 bases and J by 5 bases. Here the CDR3 reads CASSFSGSGETQYF. The CDR3 bases are TGTGCCAGCAGCTTTAGCGGGTCCGGGGAGACCCAGTACTTC.

This chain links TRBV30 with TRBJ1-4, with D perhaps matching TRBD1 (5 bases). Trimming took 0 bases from V and 4 from J, leaving 6 bases between them. This CDR3 is built from 13 residues. Germline values: CDR1 GTSNPN, CDR2 SVGIG (reference sequence). As DNA, the CDR3 is TGTGCCTGGAGTGTAAGGGGTAATGAAAAACTGTTTTTT. Its protein product is CAWSVRGNEKLFF.

The chain joins TRBV30 to TRBJ2-2; TRBD2 might be the D (5 bases). From germline, CDR1 is GTSNPN and CDR2 SVGIG (reference sequence). The CDR3 is 15 residues long. V was pared by 0 bases and J by 4 bases, with 12 bases between. The CDR3 is CAWSVTGIGTGELFF. CDR3 in DNA: TGTGCCTGGAGTGTAACCGGGATTGGCACCGGGGAGCTGTTTTTT.

This clone was detected once. The rearrangement links TRBV10-3 to TRBJ1-5; TRBD1 is a possible D gene (5 bases). V gave up 3 bases and J gave up 2 bases, with 14 bases separating them. CDR1 is ENHRY and CDR2 is SYGVKD in the germline V gene. This CDR3 spans 16 amino acids. The CDR3 spells CAISETQGDGNQPQHF. CDR3 bases: TGTGCCATCAGTGAAACTCAGGGCGATGGCAATCAGCCCCAGCATTTT.

V and J are TRBV7-2 and TRBJ1-2, with a possible D match to TRBD1 (5 bases). The CDR3 has 14 amino acids. Germline V CDR1 and CDR2: SGHTA, FQGNSA. V shed 3 bases and J shed 4 bases, with 12 bases lying between them. The CDR3: CASSFGGGSYGYTF. For the CDR3, the DNA is TGTGCCAGCAGCTTTGGGGGGGGGAGCTATGGCTACACCTTC. The complete variable domain, with remaining parts taken from reference TRBV7-2 and TRBJ1-2, reads GAGVSQSPSNKVTEKGKDVELRCDPISGHTALYWYRQSLGQGLEFLIYFQGNSAPDKSGLPSDRFSAERTGGSVSTLTIQRTQQEDSAVYLCASSFGGGSYGYTFGSGTRLTVV.

The V call is TRBV19, the J call TRBJ1-2; weak D call: TRBD1 (6 bases). Germline CDR1 LNHDA, CDR2 SQIVND (reference sequence). The CDR3 contains 14 residues. The germline V and J ends were trimmed by 4 bases and 0 bases, with 9 bases remaining between them. The chain's CDR3 is CASSRDIPNYGYTF. DNA for the CDR3: TGTGCCAGTAGTAGGGACATTCCTAACTATGGCTACACCTTC.

This rearrangement joins TRBV15 to TRBJ2-5, with 14 bases fitting TRBD2. Germline-derived CDR1 and CDR2 are LNHNV and YYDKDF (reference sequence). The trim removed 4 bases at V and 1 base at J, leaving 8 bases unmatched. The CDR3 extends over 18 amino acids. The CDR3 protein is CATSKGLAGGGGQETQYF. As DNA, the CDR3 is TGTGCCACCAGCAAAGGACTAGCGGGAGGAGGGGGCCAAGAGACCCAGTACTTC.

Only one count was recorded for this clone. The sample contains more than one DNA sequence encoding this CDR3. The rearrangement joins TRBV19 to TRBJ2-6; 9 positions agree with TRBD1. This CDR3 contains 16 residues. Looked up from germline, CDR1 is LNHDA and CDR2 is SQIVND (reference sequence). V dropped 3 bases and J dropped 1; count of bases not matched to a gene: 1. CDR3 nucleotide sequence: TGTGCCAGTAGTATCGGACAGGGGTCTGGGGCCAACGTCCTGACTTTC. Residues: CASSIGQGSGANVLTF.

The rearrangement uses TRBV9 and TRBJ2-1, with 12 bases that match TRBD1. CDR1 and CDR2 from the germline V gene are SGDLS and YYNGEE. The CDR3 loop spans 16 amino acids. Trimming took 1 base from V and 8 from J; bases not matched to a gene: 7. This CDR3 is CASSVSGTGGVDEQFF. In nucleotides, the CDR3 is TGTGCCAGCAGCGTATCGGGGACAGGGGGCGTTGATGAGCAGTTCTTC.

The genes are TRBV27 and TRBJ1-5; D gene unclear. The CDR3 sequence is 13 residues long. Per the germline V gene, CDR1 is MNHEY and CDR2 is SMNVEV (reference sequence). V lost 6 bases and J lost 4, with 10 bases in between. The CDR3 is CASSPLGNQPQHF. In DNA form, the CDR3 reads TGTGCCAGCAGCCCCCTCGGTAATCAGCCCCAGCATTTT.

About this clone: Other DNA sequences in the same sample also yield this CDR3. The V and J genes are TRBV7-2 and TRBJ1-3; no definite D call. Per the germline V gene, CDR1 is SGHTA and CDR2 is FQGNSA. This CDR3 is built from 14 residues. V was clipped by 1 base and J by 1 base, with 5 bases between them. CDR3 DNA sequence: TGTGCCAGCAGCTTAGGAGGGTCTGGAAACACCATATATTTT. Translated: CASSLGGSGNTIYF.

The chain uses TRBV7-2 and TRBJ1-2; 7 bases match TRBD1. J was trimmed by 4 bases and V by 1 base; bases with no gene match: 3. This CDR3 region has 14 residues. Per germline, CDR1 SGHTA and CDR2 FQGNSA. The CDR3 sequence: CASSLGQGAYGYTF. CDR3 sequence (DNA): TGTGCCAGCAGCTTAGGACAGGGAGCCTATGGCTACACCTTC.

V gene TRBV3-1 (or the pseudogene TRBV3-2) combines with J gene TRBJ2-7, with a tentative D call TRBD1 (7 bases). Germline V gene lookup returns CDR1 LGHDT and CDR2 YNNKEL (reference sequence). The germline V and J ends were trimmed by 3 bases and 5 bases, with 17 bases remaining between them. The CDR3 contains 15 residues. CDR3: CASSHSSAGGNEQYF. As DNA, the CDR3 is TGTGCCAGCAGCCACAGTTCGGCAGGGGGGAACGAGCAGTACTTC.

This chain uses TRBV18 with TRBJ1-1; no definite D call. Trimming cost V 2 bases and J 5 bases, with 9 bases left between them. The CDR3 totals 13 residues. Germline assignment: CDR1 KGHSH and CDR2 LQKENI. The DNA of the CDR3 is TGTGCCAGCTCACCAAAAAGAGGGACTGAAGCTTTCTTT. Translating gives CASSPKRGTEAFF.

The chain carries TRBV7-2 and TRBJ1-1, with a weak D call TRBD1 (6 bases). Germline CDR1 reads SGHTA; CDR2 reads FQGNSA. This CDR3 contains 14 residues. The V end lost 1 base, the J end lost 6 bases, and 12 bases lay between the germline ends. The CDR3 protein is CASSLVGGGAEAFF. The CDR3 DNA reads TGTGCCAGCAGCTTAGTAGGGGGAGGGGCTGAAGCTTTCTTT.

V is TRBV6-1 and J is TRBJ1-6; 8 nucleotides agree with TRBD1. V trimming: 0 bases; J trimming: 6 bases; junction bases outside the gene matches: 10. The CDR3 has 18 amino acids. CDR1 is MNHNS and CDR2 is SASEGT in the germline V gene. CDR3 coding DNA: TGTGCCAGCAGTGAAGCCCCCGGTGGGACAGGATCTAATTCACCCCTCCACTTT. It yields the protein CASSEAPGGTGSNSPLHF.

In its sample, this clone was seen once. The V and J genes are TRBV24-1 and TRBJ2-1; tentatively, D is TRBD2 (6 bases). The germline CDR1 and CDR2 sequences are KGHDR and SFDVKD. Trimming removed 10 bases from V and 5 bases from J, with 17 bases in between. This CDR3 is built from 14 residues. The CDR3 DNA sequence: TGTGCCACTGGCCAGGGACTGGGGAACAATGAGCAGTTCTTC. Encoded protein: CATGQGLGNNEQFF.

This chain connects TRBV5-5 to TRBJ2-7, with 9 bases matching TRBD2. With 0 bases clipped from V and 2 bases from J, the junction kept 3 bases outside the gene matches. The germline V gene has CDR1 SGHKS and CDR2 YYEKEE (reference sequence). This CDR3 spans 15 amino acids. Written as DNA, the CDR3 is TGTGCCAGCAGCTTGGAGATAGCGGGAGCCTACGAGCAGTACTTC. It codes for CASSLEIAGAYEQYF.

This chain joins TRBV5-1 and TRBJ2-1; 12 positions match TRBD2. The CDR3 spans 15 residues. Germline trimming cut 3 bases from V and 8 bases from J; bases unmatched to any gene: 6. Germline V gene lookup returns CDR1 SGHRS and CDR2 YFSETQ. The CDR3 region is CASSSTSGRKDEQFF. The CDR3 nucleotides are TGCGCCAGCAGCTCCACTAGCGGGAGGAAGGATGAGCAGTTCTTC.

This rearrangement joins TRBV6-1 to TRBJ2-3; 7 positions match TRBD2. The germline V gene has CDR1 MNHNS and CDR2 SASEGT. V was clipped by 2 bases and J by 2 bases; unmatched bases: 7. The CDR3 totals 16 residues. The CDR3 protein is CASSERASGNTDTQYF. The CDR3 coding sequence is TGTGCCAGCAGTGAAAGAGCTAGCGGAAACACAGATACGCAGTATTTT.

This chain connects TRBV7-2 to TRBJ2-1; no reliable D call. V was clipped by 5 bases and J by 7 bases, with 15 bases between them. CDR1 is SGHTA, CDR2 FQGNSA, per germline. CDR3 length: 14 amino acids. CDR3 nucleotides: TGTGCCAGCAGCCTGGAGAAGCCTCCTAATGAGCAGTTCTTC. Amino acid sequence: CASSLEKPPNEQFF. Together with reference TRBV7-2 and TRBJ2-1, the CDR3 gives the full variable domain: GAGVSQSPSNKVTEKGKDVELRCDPISGHTALYWYRQSLGQGLEFLIYFQGNSAPDKSGLPSDRFSAERTGGSVSTLTIQRTQQEDSAVYLCASSLEKPPNEQFFGPGTRLTVL.

There are a few counts of this clone. V usage is TRBV7-2 and J usage is TRBJ2-7, with 10 bases aligning to TRBD1. The V and J ends lost 2 bases and 3 bases, in that order; junction bases with no gene match: 4. CDR1 is SGHTA, CDR2 FQGNSA, per germline. This CDR3 region has 15 residues. DNA for the CDR3: TGTGCCAGCAGCTTACAGACAGGGGGCGGCTACGAGCAGTACTTC. Amino acid sequence: CASSLQTGGGYEQYF.

V is TRBV29-1 and J is TRBJ2-3; tentatively, D is TRBD1 (5 bases). Trimming removed 1 base from V and 6 bases from J, with 8 bases in between. CDR1 is SQVTM and CDR2 is ANQGSEA in the germline V gene. This CDR3 is 12 amino acids long. CDR3 nucleotide sequence: TGCAGCGTTGAAGTGGCAGGGGATACGCAGTATTTT. Translating it yields CSVEVAGDTQYF.

CDR3 loop: CASSLAGASGRAYEQYF. DNA of the CDR3: TGTGCCAGCAGCTTAGCCGGGGCTAGCGGGAGGGCCTACGAGCAGTACTTC. V usage is TRBV7-6 and J usage is TRBJ2-7; 12 bases line up with TRBD2. Germline values: CDR1 SGHVS, CDR2 FNYEAQ. The CDR3 is 17 amino acids. With 0 bases clipped from V and 2 bases from J, the junction kept 5 bases outside the gene matches.

This chain joins TRBV4-3 and TRBJ2-4; no firm D call. The CDR3 consists of 14 residues. V was cut by 0 bases and J by 0 bases, with 3 bases left in between. Germline CDR1 is LGHNA and CDR2 is YSLEER. As DNA, the CDR3 is TGCGCCAGCAGCCAAGACTTAGCCAAAAACATTCAGTACTTC. As protein: CASSQDLAKNIQYF.

The gene calls are TRBV2 and TRBJ1-6, with D maybe TRBD1 (5 bases). V lost 4 bases to trimming and J lost 14 bases, with 12 bases between them. The CDR3 is 12 amino acids. In germline, CDR1 is SNHLY, CDR2 FYNNEI. The CDR3 DNA follows: TGTGCCAGCAGTGTTGGGGCTGGTACCCTCCACTTT. Translating it yields CASSVGAGTLHF.